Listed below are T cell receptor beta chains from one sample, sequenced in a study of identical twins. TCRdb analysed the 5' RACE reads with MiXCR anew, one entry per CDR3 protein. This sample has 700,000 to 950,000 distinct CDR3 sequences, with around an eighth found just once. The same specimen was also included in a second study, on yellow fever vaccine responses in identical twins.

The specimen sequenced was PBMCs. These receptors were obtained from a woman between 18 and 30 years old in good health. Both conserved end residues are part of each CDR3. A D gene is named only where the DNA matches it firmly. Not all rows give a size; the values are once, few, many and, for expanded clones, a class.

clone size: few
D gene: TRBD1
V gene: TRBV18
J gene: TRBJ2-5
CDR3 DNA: TGTGCCAGCTCACACGGGACAGCGATGCAAGAGACCCAGTACTTC
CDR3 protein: CASSHGTAMQETQYF

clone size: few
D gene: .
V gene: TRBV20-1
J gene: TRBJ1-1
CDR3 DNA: TGCAGTGCGGCAAGCAGGGAGGTAGACACTGAAGCTTTCTTT
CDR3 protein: CSAASREVDTEAFF

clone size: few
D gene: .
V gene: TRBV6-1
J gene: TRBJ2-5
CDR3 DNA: TGTGCCAGCAGTGAAGTTTTGGGAAACAGAGAGACCCAGTACTTC
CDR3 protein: CASSEVLGNRETQYF

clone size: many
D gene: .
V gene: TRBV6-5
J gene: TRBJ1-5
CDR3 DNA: TGTGCCAGCAGTTACAGGGGCAATCAGCCCCAGCATTTT
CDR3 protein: CASSYRGNQPQHF

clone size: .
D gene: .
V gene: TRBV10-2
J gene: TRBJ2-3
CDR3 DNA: TGCGCCAGCAGCCCGGTTCAGGTCACAGATACGCAGTATTTT
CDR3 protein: CASSPVQVTDTQYF

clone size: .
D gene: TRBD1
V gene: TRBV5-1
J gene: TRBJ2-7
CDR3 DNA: TGCGCCAGCAGCCTGGGACAGGGCCCTTCTTATGGTGAGCAGTACTTC
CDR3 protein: CASSLGQGPSYGEQYF

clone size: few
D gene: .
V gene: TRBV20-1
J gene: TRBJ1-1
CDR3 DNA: TGCAGTGCCCACAAGGGGGGGGCGCGGATGAACACTGAAGCTTTCTTT
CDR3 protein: CSAHKGGARMNTEAFF

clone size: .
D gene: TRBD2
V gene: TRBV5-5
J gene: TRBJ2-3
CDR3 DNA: TGTGCCAGCAGCCCCCCCTGGGCGGGGGGCACAGATACGCAGTATTTT
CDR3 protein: CASSPPWAGGTDTQYF

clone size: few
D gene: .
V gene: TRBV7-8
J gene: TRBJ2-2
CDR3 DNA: TGTGCCAGCAGCTTTAGGGACCTGGAAGGGGAGCTGTTTTTT
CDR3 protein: CASSFRDLEGELFF

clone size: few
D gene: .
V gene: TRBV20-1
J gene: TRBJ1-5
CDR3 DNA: TGCAGTGCTAGTAACACCAATCAGCCCCAGCATTTT
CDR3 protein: CSASNTNQPQHF

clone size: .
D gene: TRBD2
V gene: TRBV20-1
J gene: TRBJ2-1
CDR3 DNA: TGCAGTGCTAGGGCCAGGGTCGGGGGGGAGAATGAGCAGTTCTTC
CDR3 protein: CSARARVGGENEQFF

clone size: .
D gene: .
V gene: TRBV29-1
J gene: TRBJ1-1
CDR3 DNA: TGCAGCGTCGAGACAGTGAACACTGAAGCTTTCTTT
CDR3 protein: CSVETVNTEAFF

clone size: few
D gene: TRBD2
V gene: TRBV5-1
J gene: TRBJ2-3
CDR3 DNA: TGCGCCAGCAGCTTGAGCGGGAGGCCCACAGATACGCAGTATTTT
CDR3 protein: CASSLSGRPTDTQYF

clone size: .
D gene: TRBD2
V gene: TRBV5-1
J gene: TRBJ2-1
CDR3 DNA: TGCGCCAGCGGTGAGCGGGGGGTTTACAATGAGCAGTTCTTC
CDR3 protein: CASGERGVYNEQFF

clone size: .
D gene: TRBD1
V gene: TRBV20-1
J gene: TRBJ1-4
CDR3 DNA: TGCAGTGCTGGGACAGGGTTACAAGAAAAACTGTTTTTT
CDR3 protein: CSAGTGLQEKLFF

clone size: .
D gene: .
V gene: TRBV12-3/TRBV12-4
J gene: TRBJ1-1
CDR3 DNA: TGTGCCAGCAGTTTGGGGGGTTTGGGGGGAACTGAAGCTTTCTTT
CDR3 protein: CASSLGGLGGTEAFF

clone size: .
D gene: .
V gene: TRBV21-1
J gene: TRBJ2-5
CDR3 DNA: TGTGCCAGCAGCAAAGAGGGCGGGAGAGAGGAGACCCAGTACTTC
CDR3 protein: CASSKEGGREETQYF

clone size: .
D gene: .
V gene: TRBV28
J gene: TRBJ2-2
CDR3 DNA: TGTGCCAGCAGTCCCCTGGACATGCCGAACACCGGGGAGCTGTTTTTT
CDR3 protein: CASSPLDMPNTGELFF

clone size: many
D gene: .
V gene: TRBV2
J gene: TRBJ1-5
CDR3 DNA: TGTGCCAGCAGTGAAGACCCCAGGCAGCCCCAGCATTTT
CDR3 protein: CASSEDPRQPQHF

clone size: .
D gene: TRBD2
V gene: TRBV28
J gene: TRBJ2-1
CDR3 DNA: TGTGCCAGCTTCCGAGCCGCGGGGGGATTTTCTGAGCAGTTCTTC
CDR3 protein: CASFRAAGGFSEQFF

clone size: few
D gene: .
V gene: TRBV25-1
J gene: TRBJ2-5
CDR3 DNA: TGTGCCAGCAGTAGCAGACGGGCACAAGAGACCCAGTACTTC
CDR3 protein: CASSSRRAQETQYF

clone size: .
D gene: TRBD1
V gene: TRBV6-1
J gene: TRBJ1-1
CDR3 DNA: TGTGCCAGCCCCAAGAATCCTCGGAACAGGGGCTCGTACACTGAAGCTTTCTTT
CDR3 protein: CASPKNPRNRGSYTEAFF

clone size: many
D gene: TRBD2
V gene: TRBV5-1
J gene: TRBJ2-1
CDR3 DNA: TGCGCCAGTTCACTAGCGGGGAACTACAATGAGCAGTTCTTC
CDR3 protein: CASSLAGNYNEQFF

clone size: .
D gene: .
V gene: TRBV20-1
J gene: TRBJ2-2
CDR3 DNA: TGCAGTGCTAGAGACTACGGTGGGACCGGGGAGCTGTTTTTT
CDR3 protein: CSARDYGGTGELFF

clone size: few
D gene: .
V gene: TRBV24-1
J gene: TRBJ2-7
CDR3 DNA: TGTGCCACCAGTGATCCTCGGACGGCTTCCTACGAGCAGTACTTC
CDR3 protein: CATSDPRTASYEQYF

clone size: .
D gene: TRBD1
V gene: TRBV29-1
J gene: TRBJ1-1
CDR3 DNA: TGCAGCGTTCGCAGGGGGTCCCTGAACACTGAAGCTTTCTTT
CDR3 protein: CSVRRGSLNTEAFF

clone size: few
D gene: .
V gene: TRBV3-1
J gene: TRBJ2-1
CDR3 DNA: TGTGCCAGCAGCTACGCGGTGGCTAGCGCGTACAATGAGCAGTTCTTC
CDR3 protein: CASSYAVASAYNEQFF

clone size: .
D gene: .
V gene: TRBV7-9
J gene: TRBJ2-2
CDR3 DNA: TGTGCCAGCAGCTTAAGCCCCGGGGCGAACACCGGGGAGCTGTTTTTT
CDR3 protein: CASSLSPGANTGELFF

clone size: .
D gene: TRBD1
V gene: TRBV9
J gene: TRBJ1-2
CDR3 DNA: TGTGCCAGCAGCCCACAGGGACAGCCTAACTATGGCTACACCTTC
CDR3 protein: CASSPQGQPNYGYTF

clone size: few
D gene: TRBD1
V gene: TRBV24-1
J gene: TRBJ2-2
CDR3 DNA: TGTGCCACCAGTGATCCCGGACAGGGGGCACGAACCGGGGAGCTGTTTTTT
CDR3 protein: CATSDPGQGARTGELFF

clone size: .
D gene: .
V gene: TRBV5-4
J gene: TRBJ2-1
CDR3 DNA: TGTGCCAGCAGCTTGGTTTTGGGCCATGAGCAGTTCTTC
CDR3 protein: CASSLVLGHEQFF

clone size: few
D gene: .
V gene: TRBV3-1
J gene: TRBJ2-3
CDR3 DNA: TGTGCCAGCAGCCAAGGCTCTGTGACGGTGTATTTT
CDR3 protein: CASSQGSVTVYF

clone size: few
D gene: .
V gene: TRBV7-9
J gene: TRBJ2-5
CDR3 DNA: TGTGCCAGCGCCTCAGGGCGGATCCAAGAGACCCAGTACTTC
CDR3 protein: CASASGRIQETQYF

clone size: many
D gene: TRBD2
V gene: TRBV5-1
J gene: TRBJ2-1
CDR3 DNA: TGCGCCAGCAGCCCGCCTACTAGCGGGAGGGCTGGGAATGAGCAGTTCTTC
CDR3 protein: CASSPPTSGRAGNEQFF

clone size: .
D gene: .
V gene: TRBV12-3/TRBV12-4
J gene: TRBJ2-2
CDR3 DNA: TGTGCCAGCAGTTTCGCGGGGCAGAGTACCGGGGAGCTGTTTTTT
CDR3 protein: CASSFAGQSTGELFF

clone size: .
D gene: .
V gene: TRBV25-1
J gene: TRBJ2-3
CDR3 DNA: TGTGCCAGCAGGGCGGCAGGTAGCACAGATACGCAGTATTTT
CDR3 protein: CASRAAGSTDTQYF

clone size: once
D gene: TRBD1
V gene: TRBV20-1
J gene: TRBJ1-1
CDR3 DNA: TGCAGTGCTGCCCACGACAGGGCGGATGAAGCTTTCTTT
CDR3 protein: CSAAHDRADEAFF

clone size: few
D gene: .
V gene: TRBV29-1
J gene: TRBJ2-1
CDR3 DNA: TGCAGCGTCCAAAGAGTGGTAAGCGTTCTGAATGAGCAGTTCTTC
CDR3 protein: CSVQRVVSVLNEQFF

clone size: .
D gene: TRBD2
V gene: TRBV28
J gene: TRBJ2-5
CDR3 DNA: TGTGCCAGCAGTTTACTAGGGACTAGCGGGGAGACCCAGTACTTC
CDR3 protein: CASSLLGTSGETQYF

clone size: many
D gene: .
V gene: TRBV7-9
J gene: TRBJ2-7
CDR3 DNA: TGTGCCAGCAGCCGACTAGTGGCCTACGAGCAGTACTTC
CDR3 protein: CASSRLVAYEQYF

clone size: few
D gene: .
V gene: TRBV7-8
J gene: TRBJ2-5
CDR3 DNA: TGTGCCAGCATCTCCTGGGGGGCCTTCCAAGAGACCCAGTACTTC
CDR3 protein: CASISWGAFQETQYF

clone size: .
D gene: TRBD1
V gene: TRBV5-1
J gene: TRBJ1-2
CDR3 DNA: TGCGCCAGCAGCTTGTCGGGACAGGCCGCTTCCTATGGCTACACCTTC
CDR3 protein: CASSLSGQAASYGYTF

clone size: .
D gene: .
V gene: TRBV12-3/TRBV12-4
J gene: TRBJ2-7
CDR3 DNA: TGTGCCAGCAGTTTTTTAACCTACGAGCAGTACTTC
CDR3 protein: CASSFLTYEQYF

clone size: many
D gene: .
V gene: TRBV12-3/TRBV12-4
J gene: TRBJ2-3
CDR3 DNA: TGTGCCAGCAGTCAAACAGGGCCAGATACGCAGTATTTT
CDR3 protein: CASSQTGPDTQYF

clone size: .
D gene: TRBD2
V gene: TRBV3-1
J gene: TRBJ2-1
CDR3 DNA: TGTGCCAGCAGCCAACGGGGTAGCGGGGGGACTGAGCAGTTCTTC
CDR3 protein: CASSQRGSGGTEQFF

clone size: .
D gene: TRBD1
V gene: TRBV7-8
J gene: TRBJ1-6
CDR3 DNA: TGTGCCAGCAGCTTATTCCGGCAGGGGGATAATTCACCCCTCCACTTT
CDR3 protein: CASSLFRQGDNSPLHF

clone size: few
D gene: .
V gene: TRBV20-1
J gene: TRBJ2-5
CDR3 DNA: TGCAGTGCTAGAGAGGCCGGCTGGGTTAGAGAGACCCAGTACTTC
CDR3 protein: CSAREAGWVRETQYF

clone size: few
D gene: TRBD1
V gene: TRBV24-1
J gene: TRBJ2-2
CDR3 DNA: TGTGCCACCAGTCAAAGGACAGGGGGCGGCACCGGGGAGCTGTTTTTT
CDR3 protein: CATSQRTGGGTGELFF

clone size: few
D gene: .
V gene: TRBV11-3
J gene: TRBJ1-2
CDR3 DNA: TGTGCCAGCAGCTTAGATCGGGAATCCGGCTTATATGGCTACACCTTC
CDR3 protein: CASSLDRESGLYGYTF

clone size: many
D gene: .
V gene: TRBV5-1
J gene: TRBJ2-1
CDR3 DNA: TGCGCCAGCAGCTTGGACGGTAGACTACCAGGGCAGTTCTTC
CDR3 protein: CASSLDGRLPGQFF

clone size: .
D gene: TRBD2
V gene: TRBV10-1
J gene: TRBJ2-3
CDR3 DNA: TGCGCCAGCAGTGGGGGACTAGCGGGAAGCACAGATACGCAGTATTTT
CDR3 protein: CASSGGLAGSTDTQYF

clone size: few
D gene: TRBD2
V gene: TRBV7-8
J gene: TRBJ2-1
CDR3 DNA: TGTGCCAGCAGCACCCGACTAGCGGGGGGCCCCAATGAGCAGTTCTTC
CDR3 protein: CASSTRLAGGPNEQFF

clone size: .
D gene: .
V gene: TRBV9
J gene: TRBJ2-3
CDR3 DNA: TGTGCCAGCAGCGTGGGAAGGGCCGCCAATACAGATACGCAGTATTTT
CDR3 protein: CASSVGRAANTDTQYF

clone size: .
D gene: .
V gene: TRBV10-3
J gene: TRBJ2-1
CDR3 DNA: TGTGCCATCAGTGACCAGCCGGGTAGCATGCCGTTCTTC
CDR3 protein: CAISDQPGSMPFF

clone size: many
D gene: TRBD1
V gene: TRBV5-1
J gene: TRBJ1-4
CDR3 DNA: TGCGCCAGCAGCTTGGGAGGGGGCGCGAGCGAAAAACTGTTTTTT
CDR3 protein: CASSLGGGASEKLFF

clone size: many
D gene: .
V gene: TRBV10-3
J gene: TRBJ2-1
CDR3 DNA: TGTGCCATCAGTGAGGAGGCCAATTCCTACAATGAGCAGTTCTTC
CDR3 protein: CAISEEANSYNEQFF

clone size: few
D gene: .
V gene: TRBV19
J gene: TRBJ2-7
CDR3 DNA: TGTGCCAGTAGTAGGGACCAGTCCTACGAGCAGTACTTC
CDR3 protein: CASSRDQSYEQYF

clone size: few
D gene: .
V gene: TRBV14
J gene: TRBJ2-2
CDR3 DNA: TGTGCCAGCAGCCAAAAAGCACTGACAGAGAACACCGGGGAGCTGTTTTTT
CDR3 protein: CASSQKALTENTGELFF

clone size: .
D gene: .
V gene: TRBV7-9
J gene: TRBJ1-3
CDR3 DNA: TGTGCCAGCAACAGACAGGAGACCTCTGGAAACACCATATATTTT
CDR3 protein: CASNRQETSGNTIYF